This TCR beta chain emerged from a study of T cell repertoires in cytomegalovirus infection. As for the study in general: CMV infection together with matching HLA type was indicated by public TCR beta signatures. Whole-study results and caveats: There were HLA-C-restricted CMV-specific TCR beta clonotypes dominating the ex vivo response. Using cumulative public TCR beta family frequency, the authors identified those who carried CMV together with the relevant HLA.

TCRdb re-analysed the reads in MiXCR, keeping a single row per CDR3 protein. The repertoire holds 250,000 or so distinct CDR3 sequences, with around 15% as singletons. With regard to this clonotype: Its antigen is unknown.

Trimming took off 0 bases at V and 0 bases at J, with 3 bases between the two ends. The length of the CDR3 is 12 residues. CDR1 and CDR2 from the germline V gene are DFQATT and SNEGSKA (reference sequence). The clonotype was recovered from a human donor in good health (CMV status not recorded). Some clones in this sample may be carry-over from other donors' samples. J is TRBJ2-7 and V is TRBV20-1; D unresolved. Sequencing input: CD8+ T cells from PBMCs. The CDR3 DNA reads TGCAGTGCTAGAGAAGACTCCTACGAGCAGTACTTC. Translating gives CSAREDSYEQYF.